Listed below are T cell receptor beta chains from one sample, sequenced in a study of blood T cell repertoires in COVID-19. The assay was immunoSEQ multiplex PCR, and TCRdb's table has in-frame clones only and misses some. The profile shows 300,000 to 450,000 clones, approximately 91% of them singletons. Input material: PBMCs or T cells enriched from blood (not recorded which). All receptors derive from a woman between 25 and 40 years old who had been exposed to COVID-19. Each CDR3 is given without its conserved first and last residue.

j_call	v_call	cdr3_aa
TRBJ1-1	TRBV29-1	SVVQAGVTEAF
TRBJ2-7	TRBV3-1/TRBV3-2	ASSQDPDRGGEQY
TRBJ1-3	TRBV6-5	ASSFSDSANTIY
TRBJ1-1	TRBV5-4	ASSIDRGGPEAF
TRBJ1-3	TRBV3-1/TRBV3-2	ASSRPGQGNTIY
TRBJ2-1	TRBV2	AGAGQAVNEQF
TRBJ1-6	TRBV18	ASSSTGDNSPLH
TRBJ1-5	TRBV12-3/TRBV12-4	ASSTTGIQPQH
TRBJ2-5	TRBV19	ASSPGLAGGPRETQY
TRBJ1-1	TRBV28	ASSPLDSNTEAF
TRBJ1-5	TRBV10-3	AISDRGQGNSNQPQH
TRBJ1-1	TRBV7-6	ASSFGQRNTEAF
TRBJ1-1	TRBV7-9	ASTEGTEAF
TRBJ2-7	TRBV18	ASSPLEGSYEQY
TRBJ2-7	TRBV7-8	ASSLARSSGSESEQY
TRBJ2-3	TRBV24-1	ATSGYRVADTQY
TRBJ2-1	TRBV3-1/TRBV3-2	ASSQDFPGNSYNEQF
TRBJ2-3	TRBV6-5	ASSSPSGRTDTQY
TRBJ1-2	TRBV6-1	ASSDPLPSSYGYT
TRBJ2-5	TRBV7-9	ASSLPGIQETQY
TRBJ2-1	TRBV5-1	ASSSGVSGFLNEQF
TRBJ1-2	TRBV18	ASSLRVPGQVPGPYGYT
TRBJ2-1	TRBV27	ASRTSGGPQF
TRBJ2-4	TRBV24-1	ATSDSDRQNIQY
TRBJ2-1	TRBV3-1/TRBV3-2	ASSQDPTSGVSYNEQF
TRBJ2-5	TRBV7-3	ASSLAGDYQETQY
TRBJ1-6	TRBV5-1	ASSVDSHNSPLH
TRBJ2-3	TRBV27	ASSSLEADTQY
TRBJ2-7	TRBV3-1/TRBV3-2	ASSPRVSPSYEQY
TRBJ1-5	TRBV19	ASGRQGAGSNQPQH
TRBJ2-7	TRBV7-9	ASRTSAHEQY
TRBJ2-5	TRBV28	ASRSSGTSRQETQY
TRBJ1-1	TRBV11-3	ASSLQGENTEAF
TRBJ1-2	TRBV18	ASSPDRANYGYT
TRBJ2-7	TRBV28	ASSPTTSNSYEQY
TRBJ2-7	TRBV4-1	ASSQDDRGYEQY
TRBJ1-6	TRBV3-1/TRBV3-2	ASSQGTKSPLH
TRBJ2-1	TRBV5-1	ASSRPSGSLNEQF
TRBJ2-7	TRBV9	ASSVGTPTGLFSGYEQY
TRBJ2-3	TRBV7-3	ASSATSGMGTDTQY
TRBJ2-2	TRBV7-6	ASSSGTSKGRELF
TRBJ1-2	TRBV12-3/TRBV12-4	ASSLTGNYGYT
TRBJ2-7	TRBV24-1	ATSDRGGLFYEQY
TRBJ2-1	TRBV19	ATVGGGGYNEQF
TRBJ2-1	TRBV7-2	ASSVAGTGAYNEQF
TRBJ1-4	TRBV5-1	ASSLAASKTNEKLF
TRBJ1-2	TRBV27	ASKRGRNNYGYT
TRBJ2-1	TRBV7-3	ASSTSRDSNEQF
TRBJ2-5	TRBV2	ASTTGVQETQY
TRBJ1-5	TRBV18	ASSPPGGQVQPQH